This entry describes one T cell receptor beta chain. Its matching antigen is unknown. The data belong to a study of CXCR3-negative and CXCR3-positive naive CD8 T cells. Study-level points and caveats: Surface CD5 was comparable between naive subsets; TCR strength was inferred from TRB CDR3 properties. More hydrophobic TRB CDR3s occurred in CXCR3-positive than in CXCR3-negative naive cells. In cryopreserved cells, CXCR3 expression partially decreased, and fresh PBMCs were used in most assays. Naive CXCR3-negative and CXCR3-positive cells had similar TRBV-TRBJ usage; memory differed.

The germline CDR1 and CDR2 sequences are SNHLY and FYNNEI. This CDR3 region has 18 residues. UMI-tagged TRB cDNA libraries were built via 5' RACE. TCRdb re-called the 5' RACE reads; one entry per CDR3 protein, DNA not given. The repertoire table contains 150,000 or so distinct CDR3 sequences. The sample comprised naive CXCR3+ CD8+ T cells from blood. Noted subset: CD45RO-CCR7+CD27+CD95- naive CD8+ T cells expressing CXCR3 (TNR3+). V gene TRBV2 combines with J gene TRBJ2-1; TCRdb's D gene call, TRBD2, goes unchecked for lack of DNA. This receptor was identified in a human donor in good health. Some clones in this sample may be carry-over from other donors' samples. CDR3 protein: CASRFGPSGGRGSNEQFF. The full variable domain, its missing parts supplied by reference TRBV2 and TRBJ2-1, is EPEVTQTPSHQVTQMGQEVILRCVPISNHLYFYWYRQILGQKVEFLVSFYNNEISEKSEIFDDQFSVERPDGSNFTLKIRSTKLEDSAMYFCASRFGPSGGRGSNEQFFGPGTRLTVL.